This T cell receptor (beta chain) was found in a study of T cell responses to AZD1222 COVID-19 vaccine. General study points: Nearly half of spike-specific TCRs reportedly target unmutated variant regions. Donors were mostly white British, more females; clonal diversity possibly underestimated. Spike-specific TCR breadth and depth both grew after two AZD1222 doses.

Assay: immunoSEQ multiplex PCR; the TCRdb copy retains only in-frame clones and omits some. The repertoire includes some 200,000 clones, about 92% of them detected once, and around 1% sits in the top ten. This CDR3 has 11 amino acids. V shed 7 bases and J shed 3 bases, with 6 bases lying between them. The germline V gene encodes CDR1 MNHNY and CDR2 SVGAGI (reference sequence). Worth noting for this clone: What it recognizes is unknown.

The clonotype was recovered from an adult in good health. The V call is TRBV6-6, the J call TRBJ1-1; D is unresolved. The source material was peripheral blood, sampled on day 0 of MenACWY control vaccination. The CDR3 DNA follows: TGTGCCAGCATCGCGTACACTGAAGCTTTCTTT. Its protein is CASIAYTEAFF.